The sample holds one count of the clone carrying this T cell receptor (beta chain). The antigen is unknown. The data belong to a study of Ad26.COV2.S vaccination and SARS-CoV-2 variants. As for the study in general: Once or twice, 56 days apart, Ad26.COV2.S was delivered intramuscularly. Study results and caveats: There was a possibility that the TCR breadth and depth analyses underestimated total T cell responses.

Treatment given: about 20 received Ad26.COV2.S at low or high dose, single or two shots; five or six received placebo; per-sample allocation not given. Samples were taken on day 63 after the first vaccine or placebo injection. Whoever gave the sample was an adult aged 18-55 years in Boston. TCRdb's copy holds only in-frame clones and misses some; the assay was immunoSEQ multiplex PCR. The sample has hundreds of thousands of clones, about 90% seen once. The CDR3 has 19 residues. J was trimmed by 0 bases and V by 3 bases; bases with no gene match: 10. Germline CDR1 SNHLY, CDR2 FYNNEI. The source was peripheral blood, collected in a trial of Ad26.COV2.S vaccine versus placebo. This clonotype was sampled from a person aged 18-65 years who received the Ad26.COV2.S COVID-19 vaccine or a placebo. This sequence joins TRBV2 and TRBJ2-6; TRBD1 aligns across 8 bases. CDR3 sequence: CASSDQLTGGISGANVLTF. Written as DNA, the CDR3 is TGTGCCAGCAGTGATCAACTAACAGGGGGTATCTCTGGGGCCAACGTCCTGACTTTC.